The next 22 T cell receptor beta chains were all read from a single sample in a study of OX40 agonist ivuxolimab in advanced cancers. Sequenced by immunoSEQ multiplex PCR; TCRdb stores in-frame clones only, minus some. The sample comprises about 140,000 clones, 85% to 95% of which are singletons, and under 1.3% rests with the top ten. The starting material was CD4+ or CD8+ T cells sorted from blood, obtained in a trial of the OX40 agonist ivuxolimab. The origin of the receptors is an adult with an advanced solid tumor such as melanoma, head and neck, liver or kidney cancer.

This chain links TRBV18 with TRBJ2-7; either TRBD1 or TRBD2 may fit D (5 bases each). Per the germline V gene, CDR1 is KGHSH and CDR2 is LQKENI. The CDR3 loop spans 12 amino acids. Trimming took off 6 bases at V and 7 bases at J, with 13 bases between the two ends. The CDR3 nucleotides are TGTGCCAGCTCCCCAGGCTGGGGGGAGCAGTACTTC. Protein: CASSPGWGEQYF.

The gene calls are TRBV9 and TRBJ2-3; D tentatively fits TRBD1 or TRBD2 (5 bases each). The CDR3 sequence is 17 residues long. V gave up 2 bases and J gave up 2 bases, with 18 bases separating them. Germline values: CDR1 SGDLS, CDR2 YYNGEE. CDR3 loop: CASSVYGAWGNTDTQYF. CDR3 sequence (DNA): TGTGCCAGCAGCGTTTACGGCGCTTGGGGGAACACAGATACGCAGTATTTT.

The rearrangement uses TRBV9 and TRBJ1-5; no reliable D call. Trimming left V 5 bases short and J 0 bases short, with 9 bases between. The CDR3 is made up of 14 amino acids. Germline-derived CDR1 and CDR2 are SGDLS and YYNGEE. The CDR3 nucleotides are TGTGCCAGCAGTGCCACGGTTAGCAATCAGCCCCAGCATTTT. Translation gives CASSATVSNQPQHF.

CDR3 DNA sequence: TGTGCCAGCAGCCGGGACAGGGTCGAGACCCAGTACTTC. It yields the protein CASSRDRVETQYF. This chain uses TRBV11-2 with TRBJ2-5, with TRBD1 matching over 9 bases. Germline V CDR1 and CDR2: SGHAT, FQNNGV. The ends lost 5 bases at V and 5 bases at J; junction bases unmatched: 3. CDR3 length: 13 residues.

The chain recombines TRBV5-6 with TRBJ2-3, with TRBD2 identical over 7 bases. Germline trimming cut 4 bases from V and 1 base from J; bases unmatched to any gene: 12. Germline CDR1 SGHDT, CDR2 YYEEEE. This CDR3 has 17 residues. The CDR3 DNA is TGTGCCAGCAGCCTGGGCATGTGGGAGGGCGGCACAGATACGCAGTATTTT. Encoded protein: CASSLGMWEGGTDTQYF.

The rearrangement links TRBV11-2 to TRBJ1-1; TRBD1 might be the D (5 bases). The CDR3 extends over 15 amino acids. V lost 1 base, J lost 0 bases, and 9 bases lay in between. Germline-derived CDR1 and CDR2 are SGHAT and FQNNGV. As DNA, the CDR3 is TGTGCCAGCAGCTTAGGGGGCGGGATGAACACTGAAGCTTTCTTT. Protein product: CASSLGGGMNTEAFF.

The V gene is TRBV4-1, the J gene TRBJ1-3; 8 bases align to TRBD1. Unmatched junction bases numbered 2, after V lost 1 base and J lost 3 bases. The CDR3 totals 15 residues. The V gene's germline CDR1 is MGHRA and CDR2 YSYEKL. CDR3 residues: CASSQGQGFGNTIYF. As DNA, the CDR3 is TGCGCCAGCAGCCAAGGACAGGGGTTTGGAAACACCATATATTTT.

The genes are TRBV5-4 and TRBJ2-7; 9 nucleotides agree with TRBD1. The J segment lost 3 bases and the V segment lost 2 bases, leaving 6 bases of the junction unmatched. Germline lookup yields CDR1 SGHNT and CDR2 YYREEE (reference sequence). The CDR3 has 15 residues. DNA for the CDR3: TGTGCCAGCAGCTTAGGGACGGGACAGGGCTACGAGCAGTACTTC. Translation gives CASSLGTGQGYEQYF.

The chain uses TRBV7-8 and TRBJ2-3; D is unclear. Germline V gene data show CDR1 as SGHVS and CDR2 as FQNEAQ. The CDR3 spans 13 residues. The V and J ends lost 6 bases and 1 base respectively, with 8 bases between them. The CDR3 loop reads CASRLGGTDTQYF. The CDR3 region has the DNA TGTGCCAGCAGGCTAGGCGGCACAGATACGCAGTATTTT.

The gene calls are TRBV7-2 and TRBJ1-2, with 10 bases matching TRBD1. The CDR3 contains 14 residues. Trimming cost V 5 bases and J 7 bases; bases outside gene matches: 7. Germline V gives CDR1 SGHTA, CDR2 FQGNSA. CDR3 DNA: TGTGCCAGCAGCATGTGGGACAGGGGAGCTGGCTACACCTTC. Protein sequence: CASSMWDRGAGYTF.

The chain has TRBV6-5 and TRBJ2-1, with 10 bases fitting TRBD2. CDR1 and CDR2 (germline): MNHEY, SVGAGI. V lost 6 bases and J lost 2; bases outside the gene matches: 4. This CDR3 is 15 amino acids long. The DNA for the CDR3 is TGTGCCAGCAGACAAAGCGGGGGGGCCTACAATGAGCAGTTCTTC. Amino acid sequence: CASRQSGGAYNEQFF.

The genes are TRBV2 and TRBJ2-7; 7 nucleotides align to TRBD1. The CDR3 loop spans 13 amino acids. Germline CDR1 SNHLY, CDR2 FYNNEI. V lost 7 bases to trimming and J lost 5 bases; unmatched junction nucleotides: 8. CDR3 sequence: CASTLDREHEQYF. The DNA of the CDR3 is TGTGCCAGCACTCTCGACAGGGAACACGAGCAGTACTTC.

The chain joins TRBV7-9 to TRBJ2-3; 8 nucleotides agree with TRBD1. Germline CDR1 SEHNR, CDR2 FQNEAQ (reference sequence). The CDR3 is 17 amino acids. The V and J ends lost 5 bases and 4 bases, in that order; junction bases with no gene match: 14. CDR3 protein: CASSPRTGTYDPDTQYF. CDR3 DNA: TGTGCCAGCAGCCCGAGGACAGGGACGTATGACCCAGATACGCAGTATTTT.

V gene TRBV5-8 combines with J gene TRBJ1-2; D remains ambiguous. Trimming stripped 0 bases from V and 2 bases from J, with 5 bases between. Germline V CDR1 and CDR2: SGHTS, YDEGEE. This CDR3 is built from 13 residues. The chain's CDR3 is CASSLDRNYGYTF. CDR3 in DNA: TGTGCCAGCAGCTTGGACAGAAACTATGGCTACACCTTC.

The CDR3 reads CASSLSLAGGTDTQYF. CDR3 DNA: TGTGCCAGCAGCTTATCACTAGCGGGAGGTACGGATACGCAGTATTTT. The chain couples TRBV11-2 to TRBJ2-3; 12 bases fit TRBD2. Trimming removed 2 bases from V and 6 bases from J; junction bases left unmatched: 6. There are 16 residues in the CDR3. Looked up from germline, CDR1 is SGHAT and CDR2 is FQNNGV.

The J gene is TRBJ1-4, the V gene TRBV27; D remains unclear. Deletions cut 6 bases from V and 0 bases from J, with 14 bases between. The V gene's germline CDR1 is MNHEY and CDR2 SMNVEV (reference sequence). The CDR3 consists of 16 residues. CDR3 in DNA: TGTGCCAGCAGAACGTTCGGAGATGCAACTAATGAAAAACTGTTTTTT. It codes for CASRTFGDATNEKLFF.

This sequence joins TRBV6-5 and TRBJ1-1; TRBD1 is a possible D gene (6 bases). The CDR3 totals 15 residues. Germline V gene lookup returns CDR1 MNHEY and CDR2 SVGAGI. V lost 10 bases, J lost 1 base, and 19 bases lay in between. The DNA of the CDR3 is TGTGCCACCAACCAGGGAGGGGGGCGGAACACTGAAGCTTTCTTT. It encodes CATNQGGGRNTEAFF.

The chain is built from TRBV5-1 and TRBJ2-5; the match to TRBD1 covers 7 bases. This CDR3 region has 14 residues. J was trimmed by 4 bases and V by 4 bases; bases with no gene match: 7. CDR1 SGHRS and CDR2 YFSETQ come from the germline V gene. CDR3 sequence reads: CASSAPEGAETQYF. DNA for the CDR3: TGCGCCAGCAGCGCCCCAGAGGGGGCAGAGACCCAGTACTTC.

V is TRBV11-2 and J is TRBJ2-7; 8 nucleotides match TRBD2. Looked up from germline, CDR1 is SGHAT and CDR2 is FQNNGV. V lost 5 bases, J lost 4 bases, and 7 bases stayed unmatched. This CDR3 contains 14 residues. The CDR3 bases are TGTGCCAGCAGCCCACCGGGGGGGGGTTACGAGCAGTACTTC. Its translation: CASSPPGGGYEQYF.

The rearrangement uses TRBV5-1 and TRBJ2-3; D is ambiguous. This CDR3 has 13 residues. Germline-derived CDR1 and CDR2 are SGHRS and YFSETQ. V gave up 4 bases and J gave up 3 bases, with 9 bases separating them. CDR3 protein: CASSQRVTDTQYF. The CDR3 coding sequence is TGCGCCAGCAGCCAGCGAGTGACAGATACGCAGTATTTT.

V is TRBV6-5 and J is TRBJ2-4; 7 nucleotides align to TRBD1. Germline assignment: CDR1 MNHEY and CDR2 SVGAGI. Trimming cost V 5 bases and J 6 bases; bases outside gene matches: 7. The CDR3 consists of 14 residues. The CDR3 protein is CASSPGTETNIQYF. CDR3 sequence (DNA): TGTGCCAGCAGTCCCGGGACAGAAACAAACATTCAGTACTTC.

This clone was observed a single time. The genes are TRBV9 and TRBJ2-5, with TRBD2 identical over 7 bases. Germline CDR1 and CDR2: SGDLS and YYNGEE. The CDR3 has 16 amino acids. V trimming: 0 bases; J trimming: 2 bases; junction bases outside the gene matches: 7. The CDR3 is CASSVAFSAGQETQYF. The CDR3 region has the DNA TGTGCCAGCAGCGTAGCCTTTTCAGCGGGACAAGAGACCCAGTACTTC.